This T cell receptor beta chain was recovered during a study of shared clonotypes between healthy human individuals. Sequencing used immunoSEQ multiplex PCR; TCRdb keeps in-frame clones, though not all of them. The table lists some 1,600,000 clones, approximately 98% of them singletons. Findings and caveats of the study: Non-shared clonotypes had lower generation probabilities than those shared by all four donors. Across several donors, naive CD4 shared 4.5% to 6%, naive CD8 around 3.8%, memory CD4 roughly 2.5%, memory CD8 about 0.4%.

This clone was seen just once. The antigen remains unidentified. The receptor was isolated from a man aged 25-45 years in good health. The sample consisted of naive CD4+ T cells sorted from blood. Subset specified: CD45RA+ positively selected.

This CDR3 is CASGKRGLYTEAFF. In nucleotides, the CDR3 is TGTGCCAGCGGAAAGAGGGGGTTGTACACTGAAGCTTTCTTT. This rearrangement joins TRBV2 to TRBJ1-1; weak D call: TRBD1 (6 bases). This CDR3 comprises 14 residues. Germline V gives CDR1 SNHLY, CDR2 FYNNEI. The V end lost 8 bases, the J end lost 3 bases, and 16 bases lay between the germline ends.